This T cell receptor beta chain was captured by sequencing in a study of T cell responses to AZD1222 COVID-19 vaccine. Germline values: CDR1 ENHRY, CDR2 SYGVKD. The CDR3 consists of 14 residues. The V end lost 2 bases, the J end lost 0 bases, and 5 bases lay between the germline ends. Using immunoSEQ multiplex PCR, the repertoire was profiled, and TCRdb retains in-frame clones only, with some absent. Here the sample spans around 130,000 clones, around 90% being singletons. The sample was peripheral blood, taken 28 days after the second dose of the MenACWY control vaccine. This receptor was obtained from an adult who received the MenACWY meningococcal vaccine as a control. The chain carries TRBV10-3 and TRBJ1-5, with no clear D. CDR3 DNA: TGTGCCATCAGTGAGGGTAATAGCAATCAGCCCCAGCATTTT. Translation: CAISEGNSNQPQHF.